This paragraph covers one TCR beta chain sequence. Antigen: not known. RNA transcripts provided the source from which TCR beta CDR3 regions were amplified. HTBI primers were used for first-round RT-PCR of the TCR CDR3. TCRdb re-called the multiplex PCR reads through MiXCR, storing one row per CDR3 protein. The data show hundreds of thousands of distinct CDR3 sequences, with 12% to 15% seen just once and more than 8.5% held by the top ten. These data come from a study of T cells in Graves' hyperthyroidism and ophthalmopathy. This CDR3 comprises 13 residues. Germline loops: CDR1 MGHDK, CDR2 SYGVNS. V lost 3 bases to trimming and J lost 10 bases, with 13 bases between them. General study findings and limits: Separation of ophthalmopathy from stable hyperthyroidism was achieved by a 13 V-J model. Most thyroid-expanded clonotypes above 0.001 were also found in blood.

This clonotype originated in a woman in her late teens or twenties with Graves' hyperthyroidism. The chain combines TRBV25-1 with TRBJ1-5; unclear D gene. Sequenced material: blood. This chain's CDR3 is CASSEGGLGPQHF. CDR3 DNA sequence: TGTGCCAGCAGTGAGGGAGGGCTTGGACCCCAGCATTTT.